This T cell receptor (beta chain) was found in a study of cytomegalovirus exposure and HLA in healthy donors. General study points: Cytomegalovirus status was reportedly diagnosed by the classifier with high specificity and sensitivity.

CDR3 length equals 17 residues. V was clipped by 2 bases and J by 8 bases; unmatched bases: 12. Germline lookup yields CDR1 MNHEY and CDR2 SMNVEV (reference sequence). Method: immunoSEQ multiplex PCR; TCRdb's copy keeps in-frame clones and lacks some. The sample yields 200,000 to 250,000 clones, more than 85% seen once. With respect to this clone: Its cognate antigen is unknown.

Sequencing was performed on PBMCs. The V gene is TRBV27, the J gene TRBJ1-2, with 12 bases aligning to TRBD1. This sequence originates from a man younger than 35 in good health and CMV-seropositive. This CDR3 is CASSLARAGTGGEGYTF. The DNA of the CDR3 is TGTGCCAGCAGTTTAGCCAGGGCCGGGACAGGGGGCGAGGGCTACACCTTC.